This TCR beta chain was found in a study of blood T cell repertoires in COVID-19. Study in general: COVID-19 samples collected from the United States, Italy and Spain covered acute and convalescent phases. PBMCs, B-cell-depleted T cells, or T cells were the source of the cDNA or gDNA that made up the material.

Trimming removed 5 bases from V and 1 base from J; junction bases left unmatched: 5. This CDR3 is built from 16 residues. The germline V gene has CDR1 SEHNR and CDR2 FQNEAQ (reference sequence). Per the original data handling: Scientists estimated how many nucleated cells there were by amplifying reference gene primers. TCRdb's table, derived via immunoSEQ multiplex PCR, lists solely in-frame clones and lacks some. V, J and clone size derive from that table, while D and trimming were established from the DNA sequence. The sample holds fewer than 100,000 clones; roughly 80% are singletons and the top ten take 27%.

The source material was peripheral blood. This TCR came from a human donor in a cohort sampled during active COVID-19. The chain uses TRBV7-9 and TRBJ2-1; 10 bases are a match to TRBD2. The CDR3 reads CASSGASGGSYNEQFF. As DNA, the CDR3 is TGTGCCAGCAGCGGAGCTAGCGGGGGTTCCTACAATGAGCAGTTCTTC.